This note documents a single TCR beta chain sequence. The antigen remains unidentified. The CDR3 has 14 amino acids. Between the trimmed V and J ends, which lost 3 bases and 2 bases, there was a span of 8 bases. CDR1 is SNHLY, CDR2 FYNNEI, per germline. The sample belongs to a study of cytomegalovirus exposure and HLA in healthy donors. TCRdb's copy holds only in-frame clones and misses some; the assay was immunoSEQ multiplex PCR. Of about 130,000 clones detected, over 90% appear once; the ten largest clones hold less than 2%. General observations from the study: Among the CMV-associated chains, a few were confirmed in vitro as specific for CMV antigens. The tendency of first-cohort TCR clusters to co-occur in the 120 or so validation repertoires was the finding of a later analysis. A list of 150 to 200 TCR beta chains associated with cytomegalovirus was given.

Separation from the 666-subject first cohort characterized the roughly 120-subject validation cohort, to which the donors belonged. This chain joins TRBV2 and TRBJ1-5; weak D call: TRBD1 (6 bases). The sequence derives from a man aged 18 to 35 in good health and CMV-seropositive. The sequenced sample consisted of PBMCs. The CDR3 here is CASSDSGGNQPQHF. CDR3 DNA: TGTGCCAGCAGTGATTCAGGGGGCAATCAGCCCCAGCATTTT.